The following is a TCR beta chain sequence with its context. Its cognate antigen is unknown. Produced via immunoSEQ multiplex PCR; TCRdb's table is partial and in-frame only. This table holds under 30,000 clones, around 79% found once. Memory T cells were CD45RO+, naive were CD45RA+, sorted by FACS. V dropped 8 bases and J dropped 8; count of bases not matched to a gene: 14. Germline V gene lookup returns CDR1 SEHNR and CDR2 FQNEAQ (reference sequence). This CDR3 has 14 amino acids. The entry originates in a study of regulatory dendritic cells for organ transplantation. General observations from the study: Memory CD8+ clonal expansion seemed more limited with regulatory than mature dendritic cells. Memory CD8+ T cells were the most oligoclonal; naive cells were highly diverse. Among resting subsets, memory CD8+ cells contained the most alloreactive clonotypes.

Sequencing input: memory CD4+ T cells from blood. Indicated subset: CD45RO+ memory T cells. The clonotype originates from a human donor in good health. The chain uses TRBV7-9 and TRBJ1-2; 7 bases agree with TRBD1. This CDR3 is CASGDRAKLDGYTF. CDR3 nucleotide sequence: TGTGCCAGCGGAGACAGGGCCAAGTTGGACGGCTACACCTTC. The complete variable domain, with remaining parts taken from reference TRBV7-9 and TRBJ1-2, reads DTGVSQNPRHKITKRGQNVTFRCDPISEHNRLYWYRQTLGQGPEFLTYFQNEAQLEKSRLLSDRFSAERPKGSFSTLEIQRTEQGDSAMYLCASGDRAKLDGYTFGSGTRLTVV.